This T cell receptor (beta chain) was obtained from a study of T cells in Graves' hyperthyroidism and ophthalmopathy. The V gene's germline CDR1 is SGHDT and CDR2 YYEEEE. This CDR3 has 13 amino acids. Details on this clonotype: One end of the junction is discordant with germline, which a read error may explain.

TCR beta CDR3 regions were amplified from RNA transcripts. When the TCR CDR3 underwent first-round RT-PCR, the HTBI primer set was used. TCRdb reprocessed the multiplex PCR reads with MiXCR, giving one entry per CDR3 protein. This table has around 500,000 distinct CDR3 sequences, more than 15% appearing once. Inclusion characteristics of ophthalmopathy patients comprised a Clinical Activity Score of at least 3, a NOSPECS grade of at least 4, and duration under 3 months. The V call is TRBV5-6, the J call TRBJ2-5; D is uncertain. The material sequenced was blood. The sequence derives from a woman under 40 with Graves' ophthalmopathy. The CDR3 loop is CTSSLAGQETQYF. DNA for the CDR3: TGTACCAGCAGCTTGGCAGGTCAAGAGACCCAGTACTTC.